This passage covers 12 T cell receptor beta chains from one sample sequenced in a study of control samples from healthy donors and cancer patients. Libraries were prepared by immunoSEQ multiplex PCR; TCRdb keeps only in-frame clonotypes and omits some of them. The data show 150,000 to 200,000 clones, almost 90% seen once. Sequenced material: blood. The receptors originated from a woman aged 30 to 39 in good health.

This rearrangement joins TRBV19 to TRBJ1-5, with unresolved D. The CDR3 covers 15 residues. Per germline, CDR1 LNHDA and CDR2 SQIVND (reference sequence). V was pared by 7 bases and J by 4 bases, with 17 bases between. The CDR3 DNA reads as TGTGCCAGTAATTCCGGAAATCCATGGAATCAGCCCCAGCATTTT. Its protein product is CASNSGNPWNQPQHF.

The CDR3 DNA follows: TGTGCCAGCAGCCAAGCGCCGGTGAACACTGAAGCTTTCTTT. Protein sequence: CASSQAPVNTEAFF. The V gene is TRBV4-2, the J gene TRBJ1-1, with D unresolved. Germline CDR1 and CDR2: LGHNA and YNFKEQ. Trimming took off 1 base at V and 0 bases at J, with 6 bases between the two ends. The CDR3 spans 14 residues.

The V and J genes are TRBV5-1 and TRBJ2-3; 10 bases map to TRBD2. Trimming took 0 bases from V and 4 from J; bases not matched to a gene: 8. This CDR3 comprises 17 residues. Germline CDR1 SGHRS, CDR2 YFSETQ. CDR3 residues: CASSLGVAGGSPDTQYF. The CDR3 nucleotides read TGCGCCAGCAGCTTGGGGGTAGCGGGAGGAAGTCCAGATACGCAGTATTTT.

This clone was picked up one time. The chain combines TRBV7-2 with TRBJ2-3; the D gene is possibly TRBD1 (6 bases). The V gene's germline CDR1 is SGHTA and CDR2 FQGNSA. The V end was cut by 5 bases, the J end by 3 bases, with 12 bases between. The CDR3 extends over 14 amino acids. The CDR3 loop reads CASSPQGRTDTQYF. DNA of the CDR3: TGTGCCAGCAGCCCACAGGGTCGGACAGATACGCAGTATTTT.

Here the CDR3 DNA reads TGTGCCAGCAGCCATCCTTCTAGCGGGCCATCCTACGAGCAGTACTTC. It translates to CASSHPSSGPSYEQYF. The rearrangement uses TRBV11-2 and TRBJ2-7; 8 bases line up with TRBD2. The V gene end was trimmed by 5 bases and the J gene end by 1 base; junction bases not matched to a gene: 10. In germline, CDR1 is SGHAT, CDR2 FQNNGV. This CDR3 contains 16 residues.

V and J are TRBV27 and TRBJ2-1; D not certain. The length of the CDR3 is 13 residues. Trimming took 5 bases from V and 5 from J, leaving 10 bases between them. Germline values: CDR1 MNHEY, CDR2 SMNVEV (reference sequence). Here the CDR3 DNA reads TGTGCCAGCAGTCGCACCACCCACAATGAGCAGTTCTTC. This encodes CASSRTTHNEQFF.

The chain links TRBV10-3 to TRBJ2-5; 8 nucleotides agree with TRBD2. Trimming took 4 bases from V and 2 from J; bases not matched to a gene: 9. The CDR3 spans 16 residues. Germline V CDR1 and CDR2: ENHRY, SYGVKD. CDR3 loop: CAISARLASRQETQYF. The CDR3 DNA sequence: TGTGCCATCAGTGCCAGACTAGCGTCCCGGCAAGAGACCCAGTACTTC.

Regarding this clone: It may be a read error: a sequence one base away is much more abundant. The chain is built from TRBV25-1 and TRBJ2-2; D is undetermined. V shed 3 bases and J shed 1 base, with 3 bases lying between them. The germline V gene encodes CDR1 MGHDK and CDR2 SYGVNS. The CDR3 consists of 13 residues. Here the CDR3 reads CASSERNTGELFF. CDR3 nucleotides: TGTGCCAGCAGTGAGCGGAACACCGGGGAGCTGTTTTTT.

The chain couples TRBV9 to TRBJ2-7; D gene ambiguous. Germline V CDR1 and CDR2: SGDLS, YYNGEE. This CDR3 is built from 13 residues. V shed 0 bases and J shed 2 bases, with 6 bases lying between them. As DNA, the CDR3 is TGTGCCAGCAGCGTAGCTAATCCCTACGAGCAGTACTTC. Protein product: CASSVANPYEQYF. The entire variable domain, with the rest obtained from reference TRBV9 and TRBJ2-7, is as follows: DSGVTQTPKHLITATGQRVTLRCSPRSGDLSVYWYQQSLDQGLQFLIQYYNGEERAKGNILERFSAQQFPDLHSELNLSSLELGDSALYFCASSVANPYEQYFGPGTRLTVT.

This clone appeared once. This rearrangement joins TRBV4-1 to TRBJ2-1; D perhaps matches TRBD2 (6 bases). CDR3 length: 16 amino acids. Germline CDR1 and CDR2: MGHRA and YSYEKL. Between the trimmed V and J ends, which lost 0 bases and 2 bases, there was a span of 11 bases. The DNA of the CDR3 is TGCGCCAGCAGCCAAGACACGGGAGCCGCCTACAATGAGCAGTTCTTC. Its translation is CASSQDTGAAYNEQFF.

This chain joins TRBV6-5 and TRBJ2-7; 10 positions agree with TRBD1. The germline CDR1 and CDR2 sequences are MNHEY and SVGAGI. The CDR3 is 12 residues long. Unmatched junction bases numbered 5, after V lost 9 bases and J lost 6 bases. DNA for the CDR3: TGTGCCAGAGACAGGGGGCCGGGCGAGCAGTACTTC. Translation gives CARDRGPGEQYF.

The chain combines TRBV5-1 with TRBJ2-1; 7 bases fit TRBD1. This CDR3 region has 16 residues. Germline V CDR1 and CDR2: SGHRS, YFSETQ. Trimming removed 1 base from V and 10 bases from J; junction bases left unmatched: 14. This chain's CDR3 is CASSLKGGPTKLEQFF. In nucleotides, the CDR3 is TGCGCCAGCAGCTTGAAAGGGGGCCCCACTAAACTCGAGCAGTTCTTC.